The source of this TCR beta chain is a study of shared clonotypes between healthy human individuals (dated by TCRdb to 2020 to 2022). As for the study more broadly: The cohort comprised two women and a few men aged 18 to 49 years. Per donor, three plates each were used for CD4 naive and CD4 memory, two for CD8 naive, and one for CD8 memory. Per donor, leukapheresis produced somewhere between about 0.85 and 9.5 billion PBMCs. To estimate repertoire size and how much clonotypes are shared between individuals, the study performed deep sequencing of blood TCR repertoires from roughly five healthy adults. To increase sequencing depth and limit assay-specific biases, TCR repertoire library preparation and sequencing were carried out by different laboratories using diverse techniques.

Using the deep immunoSEQ assay, multiplex PCR amplified TCR CDR3 regions from genomic DNA. Extracted genomic DNA from each cell subset was distributed evenly across all wells of several immunoSEQ 96-well plates, and each plate was treated as a replicate. For sorted subsets, about 0.2 ug genomic DNA, equal to 25,000 to 35,000 T cell genomes, was loaded into each replicate PCR. Purified libraries were measured with a Qubit 3.0 fluorometer, size-checked on a Bioanalyzer 2100, and measured again with the KAPA Library Quantification kit. Every immunoSEQ 96-well plate was sequenced on a separate single-read 150-cycle Illumina NextSeq 550 flow cell. In the source study's methods: Because the immunoSEQ output held only junctional sequences and lacked quality scores, the filtering could not match the filtering applied to full-length reads. To assign V/J genes and CDR3, sequences were annotated using PyIR, a Python wrapper for IgBLAST v1.9, with IMGT germline references. Reads were filtered out if the reads had weak V/J assignments (E-value above 1e-6), no CDR3, stop codons, out-of-frame junctions, or ambiguous translated residues. V3J clonotypes were defined by identical inferred V gene, J gene, and CDR3 amino acid sequence. Percentage overlap between repertoires was computed as shared unique clonotypes divided by the size of the smaller repertoire. Richness of each repertoire was evaluated using RTK rarefaction, the Chao1 estimator, and Recon v2.1 estimates of unobserved clonotypes. Generation probabilities were computed with OLGA for all TCRbeta clonotypes obtained by the gDNA method from several donors. TCRdb re-hosts the immuneACCESS table, in-frame sequences only. Its copies lack some clones; in the studies checked, an unresolved V gene accounts for under half of them, and the cause for the rest is not known. The V and J calls and clone size were taken over from that table, and D and trimming were inferred from the DNA. This sample is represented by about 600,000 clones; around 97% of them were singletons. Around 0.057% of the sample rests with the top ten.

Sequences MNHNY (CDR1) and SVGAGI (CDR2) are obtained from the germline V gene (reference sequence). Deletion took 3 bases off V and 1 base off J, with a span of 9 bases between the germline ends. The CDR3 contains 14 residues, cysteine and phenylalanine counted. This entry keeps only the CDR3 DNA: 42 bases, framed from base 1. What the work shows at the level of the full study, not this receptor alone: Sampling was limited to blood, and TCR repertoires in tissue likely differ from TCR repertoires in blood. Compared with non-shared clonotypes, the clonotypes found in all four sorted-subset donors had higher generation probabilities. Across a handful of donors, 4.5% to 6.5% of naive CD4, over 3% of naive CD8, approximately 2.5% of memory CD4, and under 0.45% of memory CD8 clonotypes were shared. Pairwise subsampling led to the expectation that sequencing depth would affect the degree of clonotype sharing among donors. Because the study included a small number of donors, the genetic and exposure-history diversity represented was limited. Incomplete sequencing was indicated by rarefaction of sorted-subset datasets, despite the large sequencing depth. Larger estimated clonotype richness was generally found for naive subsets than for memory subsets.

A word on this clone: Its antigen specificity is not known. Per-base qualities were not stored, and no clone one base away is much larger.

Donors were healthy HIV-negative adults with no recently reported acute infections or vaccinations. All donors were Caucasian adults living in Nashville, Tennessee, USA. CD4+ T cells were enriched by magnetic negative selection; naive cells were then positively selected on CD45RA, and the negative fraction formed the memory subset. Blood was obtained by leukapheresis, after which PBMCs were separated by Ficoll-Histopaque density gradient centrifugation and cryopreserved in liquid nitrogen vapor phase. Analytical flow cytometry was used to check the purity and quantity of every magnetically sorted T cell population. Genomic DNA was isolated from every sorted fraction and measured by UV absorbance on a Nanodrop 2000c.

Sample: naive CD4+ T cells sorted from blood. In the paper's terms, the cell subset or site label means: CD45RA+ positively selected. This chain joins TRBV6-6 to TRBJ2-5, and possibly TRBD1, on 6 matching bases. The TCR comes from a woman in her twenties or thirties in good health. The CDR3 protein is CASSYGDIQETQYF. The nucleotide sequence reads TGTGCCAGCAGTTATGGGGACATCCAAGAGACCCAGTACTTC.